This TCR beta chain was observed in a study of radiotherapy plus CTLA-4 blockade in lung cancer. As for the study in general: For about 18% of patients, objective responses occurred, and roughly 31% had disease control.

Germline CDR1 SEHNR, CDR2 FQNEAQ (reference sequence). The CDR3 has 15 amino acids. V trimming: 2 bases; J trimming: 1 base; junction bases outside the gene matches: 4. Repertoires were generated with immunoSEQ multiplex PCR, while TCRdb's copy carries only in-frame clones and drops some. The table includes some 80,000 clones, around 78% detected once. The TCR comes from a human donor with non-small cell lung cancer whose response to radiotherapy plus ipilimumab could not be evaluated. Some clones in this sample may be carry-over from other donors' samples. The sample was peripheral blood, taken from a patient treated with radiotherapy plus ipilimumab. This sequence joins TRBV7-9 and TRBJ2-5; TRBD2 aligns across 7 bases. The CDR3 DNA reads TGTGCCAGCAGCTTATGGGCGGGGGTCCAAGAGACCCAGTACTTC. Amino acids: CASSLWAGVQETQYF.